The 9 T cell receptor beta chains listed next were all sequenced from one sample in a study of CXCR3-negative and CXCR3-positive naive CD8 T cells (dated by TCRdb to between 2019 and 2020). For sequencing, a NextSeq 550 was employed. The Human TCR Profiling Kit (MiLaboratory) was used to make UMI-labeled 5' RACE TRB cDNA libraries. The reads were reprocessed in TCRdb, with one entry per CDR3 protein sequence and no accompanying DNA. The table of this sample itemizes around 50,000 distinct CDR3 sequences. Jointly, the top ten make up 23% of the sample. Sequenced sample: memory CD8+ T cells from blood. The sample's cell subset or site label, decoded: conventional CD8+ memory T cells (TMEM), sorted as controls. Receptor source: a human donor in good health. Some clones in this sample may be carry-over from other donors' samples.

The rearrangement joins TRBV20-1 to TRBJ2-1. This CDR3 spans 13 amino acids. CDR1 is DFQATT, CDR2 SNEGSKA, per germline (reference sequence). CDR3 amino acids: CSATTSTHNEQFF.

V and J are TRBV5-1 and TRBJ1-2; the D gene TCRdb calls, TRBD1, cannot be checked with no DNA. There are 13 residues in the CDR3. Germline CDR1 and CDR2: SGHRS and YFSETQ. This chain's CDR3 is CASSFPTGYGYTF.

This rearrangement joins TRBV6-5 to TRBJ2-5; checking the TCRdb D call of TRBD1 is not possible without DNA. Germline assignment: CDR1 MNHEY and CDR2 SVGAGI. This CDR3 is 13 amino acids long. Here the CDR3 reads CASSARLGETQYF.

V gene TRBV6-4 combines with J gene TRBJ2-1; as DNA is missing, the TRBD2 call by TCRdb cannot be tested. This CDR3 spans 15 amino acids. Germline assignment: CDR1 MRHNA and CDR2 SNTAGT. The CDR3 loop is CASSDEASGVGEQFF.

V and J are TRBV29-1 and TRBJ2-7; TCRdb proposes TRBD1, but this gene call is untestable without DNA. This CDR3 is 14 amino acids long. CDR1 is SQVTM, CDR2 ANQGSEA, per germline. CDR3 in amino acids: CSVRNRGFLDEQYF.

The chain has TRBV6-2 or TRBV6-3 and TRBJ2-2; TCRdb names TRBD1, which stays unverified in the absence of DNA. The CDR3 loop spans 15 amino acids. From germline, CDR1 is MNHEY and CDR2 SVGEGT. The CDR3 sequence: CASRPGQEHTGELFF.

CDR3 sequence: CASSPADRGFNTEAFF. The rearrangement uses TRBV7-9 and TRBJ1-1; TCRdb's D call of TRBD1 is untestable without DNA. The CDR3 is made up of 16 amino acids. Germline V CDR1 and CDR2: SEHNR, FQNEAQ (reference sequence).

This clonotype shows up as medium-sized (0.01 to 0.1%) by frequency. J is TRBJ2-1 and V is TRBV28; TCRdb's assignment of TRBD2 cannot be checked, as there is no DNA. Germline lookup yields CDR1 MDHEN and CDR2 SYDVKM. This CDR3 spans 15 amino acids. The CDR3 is CASGLAGEPYNEQFF.

CDR3 amino acids: CSASPSVTEAFF. V gene TRBV20-1 combines with J gene TRBJ1-1; TCRdb names TRBD1, which stays unverified in the absence of DNA. CDR1 is DFQATT and CDR2 is SNEGSKA in the germline V gene (reference sequence). The CDR3 is 12 amino acids.